The 19 T cell receptor beta chains reported below all come from one sample, sequenced in a study of blood T cell repertoires in COVID-19. Assay: immunoSEQ multiplex PCR; the TCRdb copy retains only in-frame clones and omits some. Counted here are 150,000 to 200,000 clones, 60% to 80% occurring once; the ten biggest clones make up more than 25%. Material for sequencing was peripheral blood. The receptors stem from a woman aged 70 to 79 with acute or convalescent COVID-19.

The chain employs TRBV6-5 and TRBJ1-2; TRBD1 matches 9 bases. The ends lost 5 bases at V and 8 bases at J; junction bases unmatched: 6. The CDR3 loop spans 13 amino acids. Germline V gives CDR1 MNHEY, CDR2 SVGAGI. CDR3 in amino acids: CASSIRTGDGYTF. The CDR3 nucleotides are TGTGCCAGCAGTATCCGGACAGGGGACGGCTACACCTTC.

The J gene is TRBJ2-2, the V gene TRBV27; perhaps TRBD2 as D (6 bases). CDR1 is MNHEY and CDR2 is SMNVEV in the germline V gene (reference sequence). CDR3 size: 15 residues. Trimming cost V 7 bases and J 3 bases, with 15 bases left between them. DNA for the CDR3: TGTGCCAGCACCCTTACTAGCACCTACACCGGGGAGCTGTTTTTT. It is translated as CASTLTSTYTGELFF.

V is TRBV10-3 and J is TRBJ2-3; 9 bases agree with TRBD2. Unmatched junction bases numbered 10, after V lost 11 bases and J lost 4 bases. CDR1 and CDR2 from the germline V gene are ENHRY and SYGVKD. The CDR3 is 14 amino acids. The DNA for the CDR3 is TGTGCCTCCGAGCGGGAGGTCGGCCCAGATACGCAGTATTTT. Its protein product is CASEREVGPDTQYF.

The chain joins TRBV12-3 or TRBV12-4 to TRBJ1-1; D is perhaps TRBD1 (5 bases). CDR3 length: 11 amino acids. Trimming left V 3 bases short and J 11 bases short, with 10 bases between. The CDR3 loop reads CASSLRTMAFF. Here the CDR3 DNA reads TGTGCCAGCAGTTTGAGGACAATGGCTTTCTTT.

The rearrangement joins TRBV6-7 to TRBJ2-2, with D unclear. TRBV6-7 is sorted into the ORF group, with uncertain function. V was shortened by 7 bases and J by 2 bases, with 17 bases between the two germline ends. This CDR3 is built from 16 residues. CDR3 DNA: TGTGCCAGCAAACGCTTATTGGCCCCTAACACCGGGGAGCTGTTTTTT. Encoded protein: CASKRLLAPNTGELFF.

The chain has TRBV14 and TRBJ2-1; D might be TRBD2 (6 bases). Per germline, CDR1 SGHDN and CDR2 FVKESK. The V and J ends lost 4 bases and 0 bases respectively, with 13 bases between them. The CDR3 length is 16 residues. As DNA, the CDR3 is TGTGCCAGCAGCCGCGGGGACTTTAGCTCCTACAATGAGCAGTTCTTC. Translating it yields CASSRGDFSSYNEQFF.

This chain connects TRBV5-1 to TRBJ1-2, with a tentative D call TRBD1 (6 bases). Trimming left V 2 bases short and J 5 bases short, with 13 bases between. CDR3 length: 14 amino acids. Per the germline V gene, CDR1 is SGHRS and CDR2 is YFSETQ. DNA for the CDR3: TGCGCCAGCAGCTTCGGGGGGCACGAATATGGCTACACCTTC. Translated, it gives CASSFGGHEYGYTF.

This clone was recorded a few times. This chain connects TRBV15 to TRBJ1-2; TRBD1 is a possible D gene (5 bases). Germline V CDR1 and CDR2: LNHNV, YYDKDF (reference sequence). This CDR3 contains 18 residues. The ends were cut back, 0 bases at V and 7 bases at J, with 24 bases in the middle. CDR3 in DNA: TGTGCCACCAGCAGAGATTCCCCCTATGTGACAGACCATAGTGGCTACACCTTC. It translates to CATSRDSPYVTDHSGYTF.

The J gene is TRBJ2-2, the V gene TRBV11-2; D possibly corresponds to TRBD2 (6 bases). Trimming took off 3 bases at V and 2 bases at J, with 13 bases between the two ends. This CDR3 contains 16 residues. Germline-derived CDR1 and CDR2 are SGHAT and FQNNGV. CDR3 bases: TGTGCCAGCAGCTTGAGGGACTCCCGTAACACCGGGGAGCTGTTTTTT. This gives the protein CASSLRDSRNTGELFF.

The chain carries TRBV29-1 and TRBJ2-4, with 7 bases that match TRBD1. This CDR3 has 14 residues. CDR1 is SQVTM and CDR2 is ANQGSEA in the germline V gene. The J segment lost 8 bases and the V segment lost 7 bases, leaving 14 bases of the junction unmatched. The CDR3 coding sequence is TGCAGCGCCAAGACCGGGACAGAGGGGGACATTCAGTACTTC. It specifies CSAKTGTEGDIQYF. Using reference TRBV29-1 and TRBJ2-4 for the parts outside the CDR3, the full variable domain is SAVISQKPSRDICQRGTSLTIQCQVDSQVTMMFWYRQQPGQSLTLIATANQGSEATYESGFVIDKFPISRPNLTFSTLTVSNMSPEDSSIYLCSAKTGTEGDIQYFGAGTRLSVL.

The chain is built from TRBV6-5 and TRBJ2-1; 13 nucleotides align to TRBD2. Germline-derived CDR1 and CDR2 are MNHEY and SVGAGI. CDR3 size: 15 residues. With 6 bases clipped from V and 6 bases from J, the junction kept 5 bases outside the gene matches. Here the CDR3 reads CASRLGTSGTNEQFF. CDR3 coding DNA: TGTGCCAGCAGACTTGGGACTAGCGGGACCAATGAGCAGTTCTTC.

V gene TRBV12-3 or TRBV12-4 combines with J gene TRBJ2-7; D remains unclear. The CDR3 is 13 residues long. V was clipped by 2 bases and J by 2 bases, with 7 bases between them. Here the CDR3 reads CASSLSGTYEQYF. The CDR3 DNA reads as TGTGCCAGCAGTTTATCGGGTACCTACGAGCAGTACTTC.

This clone was found once. This chain connects TRBV5-8 to TRBJ2-3; D possibly corresponds to TRBD2 (6 bases). Germline CDR1 reads SGHTS; CDR2 reads YDEGEE. This CDR3 region has 15 residues. V dropped 4 bases and J dropped 5 bases, with 17 bases sitting between them. CDR3 region: CASSNQGGILDTQYF. DNA for the CDR3: TGTGCCAGCAGCAACCAAGGAGGGATTTTAGATACGCAGTATTTT.

The V call is TRBV2, the J call TRBJ2-7; no firm D call. Trimming left V 5 bases short and J 4 bases short, with 21 bases between. The germline CDR1 and CDR2 sequences are SNHLY and FYNNEI. The CDR3 is made up of 16 amino acids. The CDR3 loop reads CASSLQAPEHGYEQYF. CDR3 DNA sequence: TGTGCCAGCAGTCTCCAGGCCCCCGAGCATGGTTACGAGCAGTACTTC. Using reference TRBV2 and TRBJ2-7 for the parts outside the CDR3, the full variable domain is EPEVTQTPSHQVTQMGQEVILRCVPISNHLYFYWYRQILGQKVEFLVSFYNNEISEKSEIFDDQFSVERPDGSNFTLKIRSTKLEDSAMYFCASSLQAPEHGYEQYFGPGTRLTVT.

CDR3 in DNA: TGCGCCAGCAGCGCGAACACAGGGTTTGACACTGAAGCTTTCTTT. Its protein is CASSANTGFDTEAFF. V usage is TRBV5-1 and J usage is TRBJ1-1; maybe TRBD1 (6 bases). Germline V CDR1 and CDR2: SGHRS, YFSETQ. V was pared by 4 bases and J by 3 bases, with 16 bases between. The CDR3 runs to 15 residues.

The chain has TRBV27 and TRBJ2-1; D possibly corresponds to TRBD2 (7 bases). The V end lost 1 base, the J end lost 13 bases, and 17 bases lay between the germline ends. The CDR3 spans 14 residues. CDR1 is MNHEY, CDR2 SMNVEV, per germline (reference sequence). This chain's CDR3 is CASSLLDRAGAQFF. The CDR3 nucleotides are TGTGCCAGCAGTTTATTAGACCGGGCGGGGGCACAGTTCTTC.

V usage is TRBV5-5 and J usage is TRBJ2-1, with no clear D. CDR1 and CDR2 from the germline V gene are SGHKS and YYEKEE (reference sequence). Trimming pared 6 bases from V and 5 bases from J, leaving 15 bases between. There are 14 residues in the CDR3. The CDR3 bases are TGTGCCAGCACTAAGGAGTTTGGAAACAATGAGCAGTTCTTC. It yields the protein CASTKEFGNNEQFF.

The V call is TRBV18, the J call TRBJ1-6, with D possibly TRBD1 on 5 matching bases. CDR3 length equals 17 residues. Germline CDR1 reads KGHSH; CDR2 reads LQKENI. Trimming took off 0 bases at V and 10 bases at J, with 19 bases between the two ends. The CDR3 is CASSPPGGTFSGSPLHF. CDR3 DNA: TGTGCCAGCTCACCACCGGGGGGGACTTTTTCTGGATCACCCCTCCACTTT. Based on the CDR3 plus reference TRBV18 and TRBJ1-6, the full variable domain is NAGVMQNPRHLVRRRGQEARLRCSPMKGHSHVYWYRQLPEEGLKFMVYLQKENIIDESGMPKERFSAEFPKEGPSILRIQQVVRGDSAAYFCASSPPGGTFSGSPLHFGNGTRLTVT.

V is TRBV2 and J is TRBJ2-2, with TRBD2 identical over 14 bases. The length of the CDR3 is 19 residues. Losses at the gene ends were 5 bases for V and 4 bases for J; bases not matched to a gene: 12. Germline lookup yields CDR1 SNHLY and CDR2 FYNNEI. DNA for the CDR3: TGTGCCAGCAGTACACTACCCGGGACTAGCGGGAGTATCACCGGGGAGCTGTTTTTT. This codes for CASSTLPGTSGSITGELFF. The whole variable domain, remainder taken from reference TRBV2 and TRBJ2-2, is EPEVTQTPSHQVTQMGQEVILRCVPISNHLYFYWYRQILGQKVEFLVSFYNNEISEKSEIFDDQFSVERPDGSNFTLKIRSTKLEDSAMYFCASSTLPGTSGSITGELFFGEGSRLTVL.